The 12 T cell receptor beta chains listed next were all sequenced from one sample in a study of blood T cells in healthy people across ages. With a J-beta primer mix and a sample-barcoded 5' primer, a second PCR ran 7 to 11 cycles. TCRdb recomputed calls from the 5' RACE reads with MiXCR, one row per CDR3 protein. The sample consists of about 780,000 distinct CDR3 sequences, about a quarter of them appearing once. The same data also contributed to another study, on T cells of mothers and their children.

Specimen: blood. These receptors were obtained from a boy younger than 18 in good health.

CDR3 sequence (DNA): TGTGCCAGCAGCCTTGACTGGTTGCGGGGGCTGCAGTTCTTC. Translated: CASSLDWLRGLQFF. The rearrangement joins TRBV7-2 to TRBJ2-1; TRBD2 is a possible D gene (7 bases). V lost 5 bases and J 12 bases, leaving 20 bases between the germline ends. CDR1 is SGHTA and CDR2 is FQGNSA in the germline V gene. This CDR3 has 14 residues.

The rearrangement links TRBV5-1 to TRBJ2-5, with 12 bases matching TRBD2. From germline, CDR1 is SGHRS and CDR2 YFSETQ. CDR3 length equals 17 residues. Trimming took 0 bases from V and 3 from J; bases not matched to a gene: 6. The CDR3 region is CASSLASSGGVKETQYF. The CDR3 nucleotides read TGCGCCAGCAGCTTGGCCTCTAGCGGGGGGGTTAAAGAGACCCAGTACTTC.

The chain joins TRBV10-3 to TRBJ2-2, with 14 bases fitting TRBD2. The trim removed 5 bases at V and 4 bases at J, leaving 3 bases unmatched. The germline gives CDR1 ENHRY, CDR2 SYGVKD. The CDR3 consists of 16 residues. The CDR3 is CAISRTSGGSTGELFF. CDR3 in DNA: TGTGCCATCAGTAGGACTAGCGGGGGGTCCACCGGGGAGCTGTTTTTT.

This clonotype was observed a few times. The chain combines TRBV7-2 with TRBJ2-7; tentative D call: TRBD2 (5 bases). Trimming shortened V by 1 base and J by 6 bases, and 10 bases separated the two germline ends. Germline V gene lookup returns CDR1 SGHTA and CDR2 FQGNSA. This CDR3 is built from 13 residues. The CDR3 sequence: CASSLDFRGEQYF. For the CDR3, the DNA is TGTGCCAGCAGCTTAGATTTCCGGGGCGAGCAGTACTTC.

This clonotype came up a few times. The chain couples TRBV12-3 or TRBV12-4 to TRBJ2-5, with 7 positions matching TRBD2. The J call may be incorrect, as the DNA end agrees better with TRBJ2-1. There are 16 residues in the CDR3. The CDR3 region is CASSPRPRGENNEQFF. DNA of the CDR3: TGTGCCAGCAGTCCCCGTCCCCGGGGGGAAAACAATGAGCAGTTCTTC.

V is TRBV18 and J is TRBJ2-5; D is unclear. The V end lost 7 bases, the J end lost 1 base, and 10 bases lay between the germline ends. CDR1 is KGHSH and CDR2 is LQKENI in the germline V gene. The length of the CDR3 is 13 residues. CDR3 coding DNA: TGTGCCAGCTTAGGATCCGCCCAAGAGACCCAGTACTTC. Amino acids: CASLGSAQETQYF.

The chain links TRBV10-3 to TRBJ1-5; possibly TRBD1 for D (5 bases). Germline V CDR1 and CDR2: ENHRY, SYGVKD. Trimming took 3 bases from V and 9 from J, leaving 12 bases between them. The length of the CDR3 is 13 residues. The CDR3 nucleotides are TGTGCCATCAGTGATAGGGGAGATCGGCCCCAGCATTTT. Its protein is CAISDRGDRPQHF.

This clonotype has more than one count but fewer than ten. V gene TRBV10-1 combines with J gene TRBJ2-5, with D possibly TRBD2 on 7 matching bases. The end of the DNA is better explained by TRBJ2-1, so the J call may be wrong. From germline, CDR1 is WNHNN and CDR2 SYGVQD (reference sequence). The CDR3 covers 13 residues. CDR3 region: CASSVGGRDEQFF. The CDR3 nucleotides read TGCGCCAGCTCTGTGGGGGGGCGGGATGAGCAGTTCTTC.

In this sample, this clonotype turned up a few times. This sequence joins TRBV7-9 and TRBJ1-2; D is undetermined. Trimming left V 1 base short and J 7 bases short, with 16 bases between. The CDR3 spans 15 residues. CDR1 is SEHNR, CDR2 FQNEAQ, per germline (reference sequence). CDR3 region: CASSLGLSGLGGYTF. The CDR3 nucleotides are TGTGCCAGCAGCTTAGGACTCTCCGGGCTTGGTGGCTACACCTTC.

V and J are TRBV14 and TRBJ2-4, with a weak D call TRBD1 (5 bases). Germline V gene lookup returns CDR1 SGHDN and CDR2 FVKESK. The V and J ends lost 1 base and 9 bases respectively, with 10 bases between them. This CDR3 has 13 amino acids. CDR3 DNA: TGTGCCAGCAGCCAAGCCAGGGTGGGCATTCAGTACTTC. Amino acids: CASSQARVGIQYF.

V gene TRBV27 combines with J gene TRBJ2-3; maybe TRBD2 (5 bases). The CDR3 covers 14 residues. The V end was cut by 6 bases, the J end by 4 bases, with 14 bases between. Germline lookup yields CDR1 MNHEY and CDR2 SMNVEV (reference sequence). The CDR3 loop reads CASRLTRGADTQYF. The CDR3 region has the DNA TGTGCCAGCAGGCTCACCCGGGGTGCAGATACGCAGTATTTT.

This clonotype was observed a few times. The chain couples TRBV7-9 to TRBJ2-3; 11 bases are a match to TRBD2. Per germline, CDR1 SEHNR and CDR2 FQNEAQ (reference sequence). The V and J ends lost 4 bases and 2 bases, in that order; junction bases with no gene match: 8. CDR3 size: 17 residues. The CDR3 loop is CASSSPPTSGTTDTQYF. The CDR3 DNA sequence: TGTGCCAGCAGCTCCCCCCCGACTAGCGGGACCACAGATACGCAGTATTTT.